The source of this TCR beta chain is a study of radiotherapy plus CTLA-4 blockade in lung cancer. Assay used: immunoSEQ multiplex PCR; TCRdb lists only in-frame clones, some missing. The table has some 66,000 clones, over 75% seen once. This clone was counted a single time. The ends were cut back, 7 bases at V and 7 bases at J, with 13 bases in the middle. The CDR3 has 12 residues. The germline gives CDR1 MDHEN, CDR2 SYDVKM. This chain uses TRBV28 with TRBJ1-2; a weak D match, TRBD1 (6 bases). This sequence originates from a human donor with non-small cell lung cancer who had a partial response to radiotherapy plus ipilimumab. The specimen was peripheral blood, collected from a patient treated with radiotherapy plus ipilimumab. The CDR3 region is CASTLTGRGYTF. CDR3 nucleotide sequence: TGTGCCAGCACCTTGACAGGACGTGGCTACACCTTC.